The clone carrying this TCR beta chain was counted once. Its matching antigen is unknown. Generated by immunoSEQ multiplex PCR, the TCRdb table keeps only in-frame clones and is missing some. The data hold approximately 150,000 clones, with around four fifths observed a single time. These data come from a study of cytomegalovirus exposure and HLA in healthy donors. The overall study: In a later analysis, the 110 or so validation repertoires were reported to have used the same platform as the 600 to 700 first-cohort repertoires.

Findings and caveats of the study: Rarity held for most TCR sequences, but there were some public TCRs that occurred in many donors.

The germline V and J ends were trimmed by 1 base and 5 bases, with 12 bases remaining between them. Germline CDR1 reads SEHNR; CDR2 reads FQNEAQ (reference sequence). The length of the CDR3 is 16 residues. The chain carries TRBV7-9 and TRBJ1-6; D is unclear. The source material was PBMCs. The clonotype originates from a man in his thirties or forties in good health and CMV-seropositive. The CDR3 sequence: CASSLGWVEDNSPLHF. Here the CDR3 DNA reads TGTGCCAGCAGCTTAGGGTGGGTTGAGGATAATTCACCCCTCCACTTT.